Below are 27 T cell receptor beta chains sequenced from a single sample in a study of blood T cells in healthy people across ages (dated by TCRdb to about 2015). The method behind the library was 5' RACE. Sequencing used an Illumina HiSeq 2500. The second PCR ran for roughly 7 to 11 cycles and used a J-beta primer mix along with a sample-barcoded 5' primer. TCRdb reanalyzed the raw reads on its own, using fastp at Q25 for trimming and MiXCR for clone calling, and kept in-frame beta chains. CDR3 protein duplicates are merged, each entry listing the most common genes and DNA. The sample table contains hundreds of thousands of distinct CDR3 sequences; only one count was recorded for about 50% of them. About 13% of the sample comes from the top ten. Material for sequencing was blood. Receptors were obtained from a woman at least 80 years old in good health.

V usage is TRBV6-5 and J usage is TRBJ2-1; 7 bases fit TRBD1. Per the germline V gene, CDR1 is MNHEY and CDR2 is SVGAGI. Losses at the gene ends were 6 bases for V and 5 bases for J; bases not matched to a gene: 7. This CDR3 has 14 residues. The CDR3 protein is CASRKTGKHNEQFF. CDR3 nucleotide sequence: TGTGCCAGCAGAAAGACAGGGAAGCACAATGAGCAGTTCTTC.

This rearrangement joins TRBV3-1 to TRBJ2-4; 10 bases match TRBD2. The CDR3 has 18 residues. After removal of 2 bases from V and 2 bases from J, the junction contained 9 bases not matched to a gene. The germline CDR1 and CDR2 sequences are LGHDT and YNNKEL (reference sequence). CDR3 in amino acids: CASSQLASGSGPKNIQYF. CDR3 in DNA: TGTGCCAGCAGCCAACTAGCTAGCGGGAGCGGACCCAAAAACATTCAGTACTTC. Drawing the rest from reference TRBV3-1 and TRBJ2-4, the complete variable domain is DTAVSQTPKYLVTQMGNDKSIKCEQNLGHDTMYWYKQDSKKFLKIMFSYNNKELIINETVPNRFSPKSPDKAHLNLHINSLELGDSAVYFCASSQLASGSGPKNIQYFGAGTRLSVL.

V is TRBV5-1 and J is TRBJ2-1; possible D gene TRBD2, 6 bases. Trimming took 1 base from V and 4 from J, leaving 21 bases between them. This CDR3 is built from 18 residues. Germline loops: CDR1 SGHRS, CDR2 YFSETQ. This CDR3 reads CASSLSSGGAGPYNEQFF. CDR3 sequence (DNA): TGCGCCAGCAGCTTGTCTTCCGGGGGAGCGGGTCCTTACAATGAGCAGTTCTTC.

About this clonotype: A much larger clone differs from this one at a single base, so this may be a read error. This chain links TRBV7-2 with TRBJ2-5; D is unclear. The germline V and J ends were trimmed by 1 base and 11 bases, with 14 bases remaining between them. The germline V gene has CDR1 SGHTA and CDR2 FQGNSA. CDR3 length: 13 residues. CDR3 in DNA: TGTGCCAGCAGCTTAGAGGCTTACAATGAGCAGTACTTC. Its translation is CASSLEAYNEQYF.

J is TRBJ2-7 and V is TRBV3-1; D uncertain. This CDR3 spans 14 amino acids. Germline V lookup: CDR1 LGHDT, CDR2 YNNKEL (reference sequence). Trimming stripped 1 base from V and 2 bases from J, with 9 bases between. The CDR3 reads CASSQGPVPYEQYF. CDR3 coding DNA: TGTGCCAGCAGCCAAGGGCCAGTCCCCTACGAGCAGTACTTC.

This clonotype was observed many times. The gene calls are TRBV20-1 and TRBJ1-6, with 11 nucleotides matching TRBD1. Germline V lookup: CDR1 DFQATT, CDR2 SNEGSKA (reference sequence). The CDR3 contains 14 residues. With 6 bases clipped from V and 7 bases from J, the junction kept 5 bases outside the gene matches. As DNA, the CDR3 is TGCAGTGCGAGAAGGACAGGGGGCAATTCACCCCTCCACTTT. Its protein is CSARRTGGNSPLHF.

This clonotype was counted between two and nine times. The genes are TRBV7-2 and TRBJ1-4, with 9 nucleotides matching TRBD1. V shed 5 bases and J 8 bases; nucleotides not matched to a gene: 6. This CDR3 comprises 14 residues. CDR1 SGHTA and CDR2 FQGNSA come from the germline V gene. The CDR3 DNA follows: TGTGCCAGCAGCCGGACAGGGGAGGGAGAAAAACTGTTTTTT. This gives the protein CASSRTGEGEKLFF.

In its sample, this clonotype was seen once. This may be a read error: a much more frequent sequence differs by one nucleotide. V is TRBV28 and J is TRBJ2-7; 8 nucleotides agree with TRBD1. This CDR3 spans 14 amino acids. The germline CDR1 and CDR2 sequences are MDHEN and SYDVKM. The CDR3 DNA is TGTACCAGCAGTTCTCGGACAGGGCGCTACGAGCAGTACTTC. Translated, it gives CTSSSRTGRYEQYF.

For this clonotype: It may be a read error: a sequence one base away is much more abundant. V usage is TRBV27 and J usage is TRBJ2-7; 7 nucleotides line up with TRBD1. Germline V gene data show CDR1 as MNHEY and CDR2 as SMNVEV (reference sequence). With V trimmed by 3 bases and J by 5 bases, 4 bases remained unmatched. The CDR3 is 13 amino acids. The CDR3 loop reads CASSFDRANEQYF. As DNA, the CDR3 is TGTGCCAGCAGTTTCGACAGGGCCAACGAGCAGTACTTC.

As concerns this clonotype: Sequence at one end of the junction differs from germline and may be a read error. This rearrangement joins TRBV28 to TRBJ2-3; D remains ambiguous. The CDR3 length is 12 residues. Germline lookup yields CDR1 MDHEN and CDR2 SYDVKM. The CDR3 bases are TGTGCCAGCGCCCTCATCACAGCTACGCAGTATTTT. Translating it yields CASALITATQYF.

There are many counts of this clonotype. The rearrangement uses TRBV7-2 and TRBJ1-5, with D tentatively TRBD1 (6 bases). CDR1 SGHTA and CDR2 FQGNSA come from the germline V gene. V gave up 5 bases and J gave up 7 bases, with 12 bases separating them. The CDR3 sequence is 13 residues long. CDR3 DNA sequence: TGTGCCAGCAGCGACAAACAGGGACAGCCCCAGCATTTT. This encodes CASSDKQGQPQHF.

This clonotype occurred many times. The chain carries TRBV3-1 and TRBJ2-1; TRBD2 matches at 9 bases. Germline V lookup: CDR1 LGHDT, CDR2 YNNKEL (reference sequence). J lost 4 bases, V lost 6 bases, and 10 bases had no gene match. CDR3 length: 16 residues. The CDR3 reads CASSDRQRGVYNEQFF. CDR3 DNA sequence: TGTGCCAGCAGTGACCGTCAGCGGGGGGTATACAATGAGCAGTTCTTC.

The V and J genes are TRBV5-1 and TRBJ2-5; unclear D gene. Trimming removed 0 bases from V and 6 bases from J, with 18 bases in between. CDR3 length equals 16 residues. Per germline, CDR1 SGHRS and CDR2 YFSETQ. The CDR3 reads CASSLGESGLRKTQYF. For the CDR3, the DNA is TGCGCCAGCAGCTTGGGCGAGTCAGGTCTGCGTAAGACCCAGTACTTC.

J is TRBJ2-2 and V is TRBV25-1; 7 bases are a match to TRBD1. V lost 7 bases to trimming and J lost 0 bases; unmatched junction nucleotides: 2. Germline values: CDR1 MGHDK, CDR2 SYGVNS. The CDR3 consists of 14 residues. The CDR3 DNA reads TGTGCCAGCAAGGGGACAGCGAACACCGGGGAGCTGTTTTTT. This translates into CASKGTANTGELFF.

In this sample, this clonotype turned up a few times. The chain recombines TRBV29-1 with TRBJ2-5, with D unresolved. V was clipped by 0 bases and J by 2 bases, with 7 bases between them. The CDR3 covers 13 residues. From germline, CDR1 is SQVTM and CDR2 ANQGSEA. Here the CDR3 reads CSVEDPGQETQYF. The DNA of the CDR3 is TGCAGCGTTGAAGATCCCGGTCAAGAGACCCAGTACTTC.

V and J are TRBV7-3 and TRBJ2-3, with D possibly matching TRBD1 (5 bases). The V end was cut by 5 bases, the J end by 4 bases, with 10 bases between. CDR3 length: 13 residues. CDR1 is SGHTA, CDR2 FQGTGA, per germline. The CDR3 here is CASSILGADTQYF. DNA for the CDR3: TGTGCCAGCAGCATCCTAGGGGCAGATACGCAGTATTTT.

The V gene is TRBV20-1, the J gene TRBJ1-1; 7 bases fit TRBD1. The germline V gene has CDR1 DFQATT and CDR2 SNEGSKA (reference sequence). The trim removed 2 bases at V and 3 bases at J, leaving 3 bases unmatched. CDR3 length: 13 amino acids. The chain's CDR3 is CSARTDRYTEAFF. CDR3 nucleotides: TGCAGTGCTAGAACGGACAGGTACACTGAAGCTTTCTTT.

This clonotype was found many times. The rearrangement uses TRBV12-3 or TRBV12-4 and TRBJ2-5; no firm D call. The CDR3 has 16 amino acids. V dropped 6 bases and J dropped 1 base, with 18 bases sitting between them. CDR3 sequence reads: CASSLLAPTLQETQYF. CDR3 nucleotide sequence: TGTGCCAGCAGCCTCCTCGCTCCAACGCTCCAAGAGACCCAGTACTTC.

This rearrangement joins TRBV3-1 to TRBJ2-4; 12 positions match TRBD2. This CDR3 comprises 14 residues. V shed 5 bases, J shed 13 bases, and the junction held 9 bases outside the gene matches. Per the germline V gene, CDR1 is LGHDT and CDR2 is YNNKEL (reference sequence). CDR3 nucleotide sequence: TGTGCCAGCAGCACGCTAGCGGGGGGGCATGAGCAGTACTTC. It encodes CASSTLAGGHEQYF.

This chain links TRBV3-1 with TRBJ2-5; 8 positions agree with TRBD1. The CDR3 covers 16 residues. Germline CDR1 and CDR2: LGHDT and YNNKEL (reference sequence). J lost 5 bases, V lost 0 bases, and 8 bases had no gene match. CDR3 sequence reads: CASSQDLVTGGETQYF. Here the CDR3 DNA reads TGTGCCAGCAGCCAAGATCTTGTAACAGGGGGGGAGACCCAGTACTTC.

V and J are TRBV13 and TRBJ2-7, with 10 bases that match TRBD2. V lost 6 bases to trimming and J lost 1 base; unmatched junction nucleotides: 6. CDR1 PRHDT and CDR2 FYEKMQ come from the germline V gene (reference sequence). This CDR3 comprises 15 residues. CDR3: CASSPSGGLSYEQYF. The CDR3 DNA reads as TGTGCCAGCAGTCCTAGCGGGGGTCTTTCCTACGAGCAGTACTTC.

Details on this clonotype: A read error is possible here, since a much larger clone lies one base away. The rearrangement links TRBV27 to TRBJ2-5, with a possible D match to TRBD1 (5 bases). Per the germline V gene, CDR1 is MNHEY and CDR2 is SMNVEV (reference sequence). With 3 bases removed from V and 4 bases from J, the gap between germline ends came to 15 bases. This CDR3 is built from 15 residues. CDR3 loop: CASSLLIGQGETQYF. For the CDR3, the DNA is TGTGCCAGCAGTTTGCTAATCGGGCAGGGAGAGACCCAGTACTTC.

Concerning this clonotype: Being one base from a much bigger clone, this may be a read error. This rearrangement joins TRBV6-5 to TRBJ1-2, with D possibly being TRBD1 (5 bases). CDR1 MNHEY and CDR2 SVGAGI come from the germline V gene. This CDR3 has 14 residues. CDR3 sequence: CASSDSPGYYGYTF. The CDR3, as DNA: TGTGCCAGCAGTGACTCCCCAGGGTACTATGGCTACACCTTC.

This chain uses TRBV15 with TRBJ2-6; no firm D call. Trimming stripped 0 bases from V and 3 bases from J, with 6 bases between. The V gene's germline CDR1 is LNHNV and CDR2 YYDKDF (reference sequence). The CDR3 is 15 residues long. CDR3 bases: TGTGCCACCAGCAGAGATCGTGGTGGGGCCAACGTCCTGACTTTC. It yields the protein CATSRDRGGANVLTF.

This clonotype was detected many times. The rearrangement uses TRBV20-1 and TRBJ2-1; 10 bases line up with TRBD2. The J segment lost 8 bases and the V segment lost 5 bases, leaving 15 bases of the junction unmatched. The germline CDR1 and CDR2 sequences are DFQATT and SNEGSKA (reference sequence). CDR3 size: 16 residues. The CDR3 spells CSAPRKKAGGYYEQFF. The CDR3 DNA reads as TGCAGTGCTCCTCGCAAGAAAGCGGGAGGGTACTATGAGCAGTTCTTC.

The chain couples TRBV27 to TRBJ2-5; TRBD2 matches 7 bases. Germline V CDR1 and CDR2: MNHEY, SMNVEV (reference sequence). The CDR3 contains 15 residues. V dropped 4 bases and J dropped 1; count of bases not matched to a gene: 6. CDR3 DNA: TGTGCCAGCAGTTCCCGGGGACTACGCCAAGAGACCCAGTACTTC. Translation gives CASSSRGLRQETQYF.

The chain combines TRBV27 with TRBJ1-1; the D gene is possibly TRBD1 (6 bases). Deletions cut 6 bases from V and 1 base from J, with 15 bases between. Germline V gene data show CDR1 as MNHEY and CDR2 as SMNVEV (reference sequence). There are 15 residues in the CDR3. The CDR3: CASSLRDMGNTEAFF. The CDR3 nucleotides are TGTGCCAGCAGCCTACGGGACATGGGGAACACTGAAGCTTTCTTT.